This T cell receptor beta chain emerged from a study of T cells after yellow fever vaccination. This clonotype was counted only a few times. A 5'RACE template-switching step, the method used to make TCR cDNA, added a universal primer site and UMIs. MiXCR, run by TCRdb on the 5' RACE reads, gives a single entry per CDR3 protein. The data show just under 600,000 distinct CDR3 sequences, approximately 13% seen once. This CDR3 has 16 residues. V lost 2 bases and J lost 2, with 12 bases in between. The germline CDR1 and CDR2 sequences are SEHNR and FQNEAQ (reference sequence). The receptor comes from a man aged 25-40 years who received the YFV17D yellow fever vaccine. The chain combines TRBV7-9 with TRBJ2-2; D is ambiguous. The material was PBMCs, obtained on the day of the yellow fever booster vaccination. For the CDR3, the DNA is TGTGCCAGCAGCTTACGCGCAAACCCAAACACCGGGGAGCTGTTTTTT. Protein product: CASSLRANPNTGELFF.